A selection of T cell receptor beta chains follows, all from one sample in a study of OX40 agonist ivuxolimab in advanced cancers. TCRdb's table, derived via immunoSEQ multiplex PCR, lists solely in-frame clones and lacks some. The sample consists of under 95,000 clones, approximately 89% of them appearing once. This specimen was CD4+ or CD8+ T cells sorted from blood, taken in a trial of the OX40 agonist ivuxolimab. These receptors were taken from an adult with an advanced solid tumor such as melanoma, head and neck, liver or kidney cancer. The conserved cysteine and the conserved F or W are not part of the CDR3 here.

TRBV10-3,TRBJ1-5,AIGQPQH
TRBV10-3,TRBJ2-3,AISGTSPDTQY
TRBV7-6,TRBJ2-3,ASSLGAGGRADTQY
TRBV5-1,TRBJ1-1,ASSLLTGGQNTEAF
TRBV2,TRBJ2-7,ASSGPTGFYEQY
TRBV9,TRBJ1-2,ASSVGAANYGYT
TRBV19,TRBJ2-3,ASSPRQGADTQY
TRBV2,TRBJ1-1,ASSPGYRGTEAF
TRBV2,TRBJ1-5,ANTGQGLKGSQPQH
TRBV6-1,TRBJ2-7,ASSDPGDRFSYEQY
TRBV5-6,TRBJ1-1,ASSWQGNTEAF
TRBV28,TRBJ1-5,ASNTGGPGNQPQH
TRBV14,TRBJ2-1,ASSLRQEFDEQF
TRBV2,TRBJ2-2,ASTTGPRGTGELF
TRBV29-1,TRBJ2-7,SVPGTSGSGGYEQY
TRBV7-9,TRBJ1-6,ASSLVSGTGATPLH
TRBV15,TRBJ2-1,ATSKPYNEQF
TRBV11-2,TRBJ1-1,ASSLDITNTEAF
TRBV5-1,TRBJ2-5,ASSLAMTPGETQY
TRBV6-5,TRBJ1-1,ASQGVGNTEAF
TRBV30,TRBJ1-5,AWSDDLSNQPQH
TRBV19,TRBJ2-7,ASSRHRDPTYEQY
TRBV11-2,TRBJ1-1,ASSPTGRGGAF
TRBV5-6,TRBJ1-6,ASSFSPSRIYHSPLH